Following are 4 T cell receptor beta chains from one sample sequenced in a study of T-cell memory formation after mild COVID-19. MiXCR, applied by TCRdb to the 5' RACE reads, yields one record per CDR3 protein. The sample comprises about 280,000 distinct CDR3 sequences, 7% to 10% of which are singletons, and roughly 22% rests with the top ten. Sequencing was performed on PBMCs or a T cell subset sorted from them (not recorded which). These receptors were collected from a man aged 18 to 35 who had mild COVID-19 (a few samples of this study predate the infection). Cell type and time point are not known.

The genes are TRBV20-1 and TRBJ2-2; D possibly corresponds to TRBD2 (5 bases). CDR1 DFQATT and CDR2 SNEGSKA come from the germline V gene (reference sequence). Between the trimmed V and J ends, which lost 6 bases and 1 base, there was a span of 6 bases. The length of the CDR3 is 12 residues. The CDR3 DNA follows: TGCAGTGCCCGGGGGAACACCGGGGAGCTGTTTTTT. Translation: CSARGNTGELFF.

This clonotype has more than one count but fewer than ten. The chain joins TRBV18 to TRBJ2-7; D gene unclear. This CDR3 region has 13 residues. Germline values: CDR1 KGHSH, CDR2 LQKENI. V lost 3 bases and J lost 0, with 6 bases in between. CDR3 DNA: TGTGCCAGCTCACCCACAAGCTCCTACGAGCAGTACGTC. Residues: CASSPTSSYEQYV.

CDR3 sequence reads: CASSSADSNTEAFF. The CDR3 nucleotides read TGTGCCAGCAGTTCAGCAGATTCGAACACTGAAGCTTTCTTT. V gene TRBV12-3 or TRBV12-4 combines with J gene TRBJ1-1, with no clear D. The CDR3 contains 14 residues. V gave up 4 bases and J gave up 1 base, with 10 bases separating them.

The V gene is TRBV3-1, the J gene TRBJ2-3; 8 nucleotides line up with TRBD2. Germline V lookup: CDR1 LGHDT, CDR2 YNNKEL (reference sequence). The CDR3 extends over 18 amino acids. V lost 5 bases and J lost 3; bases outside the gene matches: 16. The CDR3 sequence is CASSSLPGSSGVTDTQYF. The CDR3 nucleotides are TGTGCCAGCAGCTCCCTGCCGGGAAGTAGCGGGGTAACAGATACGCAGTATTTT.